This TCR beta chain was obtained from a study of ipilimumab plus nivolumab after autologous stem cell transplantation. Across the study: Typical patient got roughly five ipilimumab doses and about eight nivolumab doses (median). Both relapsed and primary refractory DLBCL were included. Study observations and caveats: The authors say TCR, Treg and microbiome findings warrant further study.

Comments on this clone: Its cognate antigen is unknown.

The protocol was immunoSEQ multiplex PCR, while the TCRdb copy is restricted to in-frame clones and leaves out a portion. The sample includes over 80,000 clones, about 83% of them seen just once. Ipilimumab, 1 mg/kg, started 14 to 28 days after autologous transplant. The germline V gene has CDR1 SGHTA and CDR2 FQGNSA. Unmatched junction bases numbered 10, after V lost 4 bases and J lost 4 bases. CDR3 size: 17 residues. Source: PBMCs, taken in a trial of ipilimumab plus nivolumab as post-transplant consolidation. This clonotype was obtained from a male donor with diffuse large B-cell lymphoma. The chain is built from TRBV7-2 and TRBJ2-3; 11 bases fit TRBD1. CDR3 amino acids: CASSSRDRGFLADTQYF. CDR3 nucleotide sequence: TGTGCCAGCAGCTCCCGGGACAGGGGGTTCCTTGCAGATACGCAGTATTTT. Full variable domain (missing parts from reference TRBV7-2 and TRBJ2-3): GAGVSQSPSNKVTEKGKDVELRCDPISGHTALYWYRQSLGQGLEFLIYFQGNSAPDKSGLPSDRFSAERTGGSVSTLTIQRTQQEDSAVYLCASSSRDRGFLADTQYFGPGTRLTVL.